A selection of T cell receptor beta chains follows, all from one sample in a study of long-term antiretroviral therapy in people with HIV. Profiling relied on immunoSEQ multiplex PCR, and the TCRdb table lists in-frame clones only, not all of them. This sample has over 35,000 clones; around 86% occur once, and the top ten carry about 5%. This specimen was unsorted PBMCs, taken 1.5 years after starting antiretroviral therapy. Receptors were obtained from a young man with HIV. Both conserved end residues are part of each CDR3. Fields, in order: V gene, J gene, CDR3 length, CDR3 protein.

V: TRBV27; J: TRBJ2-7; length: 14; CDR3: CASSWALGAAEQYF
V: TRBV11-2; J: TRBJ1-3; length: 15; CDR3: CASSPLTGSGNTIYF
V: TRBV30; J: TRBJ2-7; length: 13; CDR3: CAWSWGRAYEQYF
V: TRBV27; J: TRBJ2-3; length: 14; CDR3: CASSPLSGTDTQYF
V: TRBV6-5; J: TRBJ1-2; length: 14; CDR3: CASSSYVGGYGYTF
V: TRBV19; J: TRBJ2-2; length: 13; CDR3: CASRSRNTGELFF
V: TRBV28; J: TRBJ1-4; length: 15; CDR3: CASSTTGVTNEKLFF
V: TRBV11-3; J: TRBJ2-2; length: 16; CDR3: CASSLEGTGFTGELFF
V: TRBV27; J: TRBJ2-2; length: 14; CDR3: CASSLAALTGELFF
V: TRBV6-5; J: TRBJ1-2; length: 16; CDR3: CASSYSKAHTNNGYTF
V: TRBV6-6; J: TRBJ2-2; length: 14; CDR3: CASRLAGITGELFF
V: TRBV7-2; J: TRBJ1-2; length: 14; CDR3: CASSLGPGAPGYTF
V: TRBV10-1; J: TRBJ2-7; length: 14; CDR3: CASSESGLNYEQYF
V: TRBV6-5; J: TRBJ2-7; length: 14; CDR3: CASRSTGLIHEQYF
V: TRBV6-6; J: TRBJ2-1; length: 13; CDR3: CASSYSLWNEQFF
V: TRBV27; J: TRBJ2-5; length: 15; CDR3: CASSLGGGPQETQYF
V: TRBV5-4; J: TRBJ2-1; length: 16; CDR3: CASSSTGTSGRNEQFF
V: TRBV18; J: TRBJ1-5; length: 14; CDR3: CASSPRDGNQPQHF
V: TRBV30; J: TRBJ1-1; length: 15; CDR3: CAWSVRDLLNTEAFF
V: TRBV28; J: TRBJ2-7; length: 16; CDR3: CASREATGTGFYEQYF
V: TRBV2; J: TRBJ2-7; length: 11; CDR3: CASSQGGEQYF
V: TRBV27; J: TRBJ1-5; length: 13; CDR3: CASSIGDRQPQHF
V: TRBV6-6; J: TRBJ1-4; length: 14; CDR3: CASSFGGTNEKLFF
V: TRBV28; J: TRBJ2-7; length: 15; CDR3: CASSSHYGSGSEQYF
V: TRBV9; J: TRBJ2-1; length: 16; CDR3: CASSKEAGSSYNEQFF
V: TRBV6-5; J: TRBJ1-1; length: 13; CDR3: CASSMDKNTEAFF
V: TRBV5-1; J: TRBJ2-3; length: 16; CDR3: CASSLIPGQGVDTQYF
V: TRBV6-5; J: TRBJ2-5; length: 15; CDR3: CASRKGSTAQETQYF
V: TRBV27; J: TRBJ1-5; length: 16; CDR3: CASSLSTGEGYQPQHF
V: TRBV4-1; J: TRBJ2-7; length: 16; CDR3: CASSPSVGVRSYEQYF
V: TRBV28; J: TRBJ2-7; length: 15; CDR3: CASSFPTPISYEQYF
V: TRBV6-1; J: TRBJ1-1; length: 13; CDR3: CASSEGQGEGAFF
V: TRBV5-5; J: TRBJ2-7; length: 14; CDR3: CASRPSGTDYEQYF
V: TRBV28; J: TRBJ1-1; length: 13; CDR3: CASSLWGNTEAFF
V: TRBV7-9; J: TRBJ2-5; length: 14; CDR3: CASNKLAEQETQYF
V: TRBV28; J: TRBJ2-7; length: 15; CDR3: CASSLGTGGYYEQYF
V: TRBV6-4; J: TRBJ1-2; length: 15; CDR3: CASSVGTGENYGYTF
V: TRBV6-1; J: TRBJ1-2; length: 15; CDR3: CASSEGGSSSYGYTF
V: TRBV7-2; J: TRBJ2-7; length: 14; CDR3: CASSLLGTAYEQYF
V: TRBV4-2; J: TRBJ1-2; length: 15; CDR3: CASSQDASSGYGYTF
V: TRBV4-2; J: TRBJ1-1; length: 16; CDR3: CASSQDFTAGSTEAFF
V: TRBV10-3; J: TRBJ2-2; length: 16; CDR3: CAISPRTGMQTGELFF
V: TRBV9; J: TRBJ1-1; length: 18; CDR3: CASSPPGTEGSGNTEAFF
V: TRBV18; J: TRBJ2-5; length: 16; CDR3: CASSPLFGAFQETQYF
V: TRBV28; J: TRBJ2-7; length: 15; CDR3: CASSLASSGWGEQYF
V: TRBV9; J: TRBJ2-5; length: 13; CDR3: CASSGRRGETQYF
V: TRBV6-6; J: TRBJ2-7; length: 15; CDR3: CASRGGQAGRSEQYF